Presented here are 7 T cell receptor beta chains from one specimen sequenced in a study of identical twins. TCRdb reprocessed the 5' RACE reads via MiXCR and lists one record per CDR3 protein. The sample yields some 1,700,000 distinct CDR3 sequences, about 32% seen once. Sequenced input: cord blood. The receptors here all came from a newborn girl in good health.

The rearrangement links TRBV3-1 to TRBJ2-3; 8 bases line up with TRBD1. V shed 1 base, J shed 2 bases, and the junction held 8 bases outside the gene matches. Germline V lookup: CDR1 LGHDT, CDR2 YNNKEL (reference sequence). This CDR3 has 17 residues. In DNA form, the CDR3 reads TGTGCCAGCAGCCAAGTCCGGACAGGGCCCTCCACAGATACGCAGTATTTT. It codes for CASSQVRTGPSTDTQYF.

This clonotype was recorded a few times. The V call is TRBV27, the J call TRBJ1-2; TRBD1 matches at 10 bases. CDR1 is MNHEY, CDR2 SMNVEV, per germline (reference sequence). Trimming removed 7 bases from V and 4 bases from J; junction bases left unmatched: 3. This CDR3 contains 13 residues. CDR3 in DNA: TGTGCCAGCAAAAGGACAGGGGGCTATGGCTACACCTTC. Translated, it gives CASKRTGGYGYTF.

The chain has TRBV19 and TRBJ2-4; tentative D call: TRBD1 (5 bases). CDR3 length: 16 amino acids. V lost 10 bases to trimming and J lost 4 bases, with 23 bases between them. Germline CDR1 and CDR2: LNHDA and SQIVND (reference sequence). CDR3 in amino acids: CATNFRATTLKNIQYF. In DNA form, the CDR3 reads TGTGCCACAAATTTCAGGGCGACCACGCTGAAAAACATTCAGTACTTC.

The J gene is TRBJ2-1, the V gene TRBV5-1; 7 bases line up with TRBD2. V shed 1 base and J 5 bases; nucleotides not matched to a gene: 6. The CDR3 covers 15 residues. Germline CDR1 reads SGHRS; CDR2 reads YFSETQ. The CDR3 spells CASSLPSGENNEQFF. The DNA of the CDR3 is TGCGCCAGCAGCTTGCCGAGCGGGGAAAACAATGAGCAGTTCTTC.

In this sample, this clonotype turned up many times. The chain joins TRBV29-1 to TRBJ1-2; TRBD1 is a possible D gene (5 bases). Germline assignment: CDR1 SQVTM and CDR2 ANQGSEA. V lost 7 bases and J 2 bases, leaving 11 bases between the germline ends. This CDR3 spans 12 amino acids. The CDR3 nucleotides read TGCAGCGCCTTAGGGACCAACTATGGCTACACCTTC. This encodes CSALGTNYGYTF. Together with reference TRBV29-1 and TRBJ1-2, the CDR3 gives the full variable domain: SAVISQKPSRDICQRGTSLTIQCQVDSQVTMMFWYRQQPGQSLTLIATANQGSEATYESGFVIDKFPISRPNLTFSTLTVSNMSPEDSSIYLCSALGTNYGYTFGSGTRLTVV.

This clonotype occurred a few times. The V and J genes are TRBV5-6 and TRBJ2-3; perhaps D is TRBD1 or TRBD2 (5 bases each). The CDR3 has 16 residues. Trimming left V 5 bases short and J 0 bases short, with 16 bases between. From germline, CDR1 is SGHDT and CDR2 YYEEEE. As DNA, the CDR3 is TGTGCCAGCAGAGTTGGTTACCGGGACAGCACAGATACGCAGTATTTT. It specifies CASRVGYRDSTDTQYF.

V and J are TRBV25-1 and TRBJ1-1; 9 nucleotides agree with TRBD1. Germline assignment: CDR1 MGHDK and CDR2 SYGVNS. This CDR3 has 13 residues. Trimming removed 7 bases from V and 4 bases from J; junction bases left unmatched: 4. CDR3 region: CASIETGGTEAFF. Here the CDR3 DNA reads TGTGCCAGCATCGAGACAGGGGGCACTGAAGCTTTCTTT.